This T cell receptor beta chain was recorded in a study of blood T cell repertoires in COVID-19. Study at large: COVID-19 samples collected from the United States, Italy and Spain covered acute and convalescent phases. T cells, B-cell-depleted T cells, or PBMCs provided the cDNA or gDNA that served as material.

As processed by the authors: The authors estimated nucleated cell counts from reference gene primer amplification. Profiled with immunoSEQ multiplex PCR; TCRdb holds only in-frame clones, not every one. V, J and clone size were drawn from that table, and D and trimming were deduced from the DNA. The table has approximately 200,000 clones, 75% to 90% seen once. Germline CDR1 reads KGHDR; CDR2 reads SFDVKD. Trimming took 1 base from V and 2 from J; bases not matched to a gene: 3. The CDR3 is made up of 16 amino acids. This rearrangement joins TRBV24-1 to TRBJ2-7, with 11 bases fitting TRBD2. The receptor's source is a man between 25 and 39 years old with COVID-19, enrolled during active disease. Sample: peripheral blood. The CDR3 nucleotides read TGTGCCACCAGTGATTTTGGGACTAGCGGAACCTACGAGCAGTACTTC. It specifies CATSDFGTSGTYEQYF.